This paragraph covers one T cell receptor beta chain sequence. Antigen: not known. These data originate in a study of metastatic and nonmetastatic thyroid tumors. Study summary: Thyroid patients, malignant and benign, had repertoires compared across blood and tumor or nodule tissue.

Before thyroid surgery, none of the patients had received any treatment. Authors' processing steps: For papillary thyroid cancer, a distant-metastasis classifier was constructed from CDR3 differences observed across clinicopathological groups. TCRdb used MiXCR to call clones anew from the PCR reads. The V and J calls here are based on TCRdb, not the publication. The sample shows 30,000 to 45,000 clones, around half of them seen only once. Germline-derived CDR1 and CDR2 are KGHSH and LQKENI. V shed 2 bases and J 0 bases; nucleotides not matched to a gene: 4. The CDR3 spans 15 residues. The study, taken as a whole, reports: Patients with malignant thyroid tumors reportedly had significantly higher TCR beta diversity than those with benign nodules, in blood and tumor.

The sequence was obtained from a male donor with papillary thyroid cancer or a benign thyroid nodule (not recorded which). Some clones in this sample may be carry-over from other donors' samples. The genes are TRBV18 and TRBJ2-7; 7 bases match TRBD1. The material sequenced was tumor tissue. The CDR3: CASSPEGQLSYEQYF. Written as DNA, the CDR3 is TGTGCCAGCTCACCAGAGGGACAGCTCTCCTACGAGCAGTACTTC.